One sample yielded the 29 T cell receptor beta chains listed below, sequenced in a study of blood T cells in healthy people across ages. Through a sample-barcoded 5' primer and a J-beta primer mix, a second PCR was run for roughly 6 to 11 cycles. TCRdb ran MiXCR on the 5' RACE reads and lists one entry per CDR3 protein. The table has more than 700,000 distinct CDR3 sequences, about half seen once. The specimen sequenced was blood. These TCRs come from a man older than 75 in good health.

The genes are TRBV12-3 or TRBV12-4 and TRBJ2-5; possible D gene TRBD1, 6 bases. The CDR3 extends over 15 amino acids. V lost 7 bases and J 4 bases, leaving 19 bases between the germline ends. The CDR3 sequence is CASTLTGPSRETQYF. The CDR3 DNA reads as TGTGCCAGCACCCTGACAGGACCCTCTCGAGAGACCCAGTACTTC.

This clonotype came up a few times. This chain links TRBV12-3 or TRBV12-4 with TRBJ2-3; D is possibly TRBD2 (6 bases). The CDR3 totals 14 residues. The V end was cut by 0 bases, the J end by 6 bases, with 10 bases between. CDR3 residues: CASSLAASEDTQYF. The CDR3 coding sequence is TGTGCCAGCAGTTTAGCGGCTAGCGAGGATACGCAGTATTTT.

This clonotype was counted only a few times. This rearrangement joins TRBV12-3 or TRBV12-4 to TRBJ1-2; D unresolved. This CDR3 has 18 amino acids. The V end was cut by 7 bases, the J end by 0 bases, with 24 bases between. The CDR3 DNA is TGTGCCAGCACCCCCTCTAGGACCTTCAGGCCCACTAACTATGGCTACACCTTC. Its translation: CASTPSRTFRPTNYGYTF.

Written as DNA, the CDR3 is TGTGCCAGCAGTTCAGGCCGCGTTGAGACCGGGGAGCTGTTTTTT. Translated, it gives CASSSGRVETGELFF. The chain employs TRBV12-3 or TRBV12-4 and TRBJ2-2; D is unclear. The CDR3 contains 15 residues. The V gene lost 4 bases and the J gene lost 5 bases, with 14 bases spanning the gap.

CDR3 sequence reads: CATSVRIITDTQYF. In nucleotides, the CDR3 is TGTGCCACCAGTGTACGTATTATCACAGATACGCAGTATTTT. The genes are TRBV24-1 and TRBJ2-3; D uncertain. Germline V gene sequence: CDR1 KGHDR, CDR2 SFDVKD. The CDR3 loop spans 14 amino acids. Deletions cut 5 bases from V and 2 bases from J, with 10 bases between.

The CDR3 DNA is TGCGCCAGCAGCTTGACCGGGGCTTCCAACGAGCAGTACTTC. Its translation is CASSLTGASNEQYF. The chain combines TRBV5-1 with TRBJ2-4; D may be TRBD1 or TRBD2 (5 bases each). The closer fit of TRBJ2-7 to the DNA end suggests the J call may be wrong. The CDR3 spans 14 residues. In germline, CDR1 is SGHRS, CDR2 YFSETQ.

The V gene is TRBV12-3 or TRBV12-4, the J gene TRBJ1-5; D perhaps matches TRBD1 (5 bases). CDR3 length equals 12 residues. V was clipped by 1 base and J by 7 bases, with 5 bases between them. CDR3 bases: TGTGCCAGCAGTTTAGGGGGGCAGCCCCAGCATTTT. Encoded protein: CASSLGGQPQHF.

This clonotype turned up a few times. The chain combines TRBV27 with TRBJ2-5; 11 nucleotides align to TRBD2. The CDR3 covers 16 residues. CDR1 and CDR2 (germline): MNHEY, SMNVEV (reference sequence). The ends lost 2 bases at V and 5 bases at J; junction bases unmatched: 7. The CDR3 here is CASSLNSGRAGETQYF. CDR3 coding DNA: TGTGCCAGCAGTTTAAATAGCGGGAGGGCCGGGGAGACCCAGTACTTC.

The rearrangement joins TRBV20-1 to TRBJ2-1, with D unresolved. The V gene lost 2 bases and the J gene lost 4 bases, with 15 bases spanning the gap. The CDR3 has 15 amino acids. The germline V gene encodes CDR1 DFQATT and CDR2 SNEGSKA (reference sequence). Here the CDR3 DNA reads TGCAGTGCTAGAAACGCGGAGACCGCATACAATGAGCAGTTCTTC. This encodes CSARNAETAYNEQFF.

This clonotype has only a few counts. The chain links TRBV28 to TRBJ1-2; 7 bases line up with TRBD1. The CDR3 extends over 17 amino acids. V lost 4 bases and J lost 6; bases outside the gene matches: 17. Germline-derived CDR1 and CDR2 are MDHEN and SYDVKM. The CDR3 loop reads CASSSPSSGQEVNGYTF. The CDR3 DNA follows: TGTGCCAGCAGTTCCCCGTCTTCAGGACAGGAAGTAAATGGCTACACCTTC.

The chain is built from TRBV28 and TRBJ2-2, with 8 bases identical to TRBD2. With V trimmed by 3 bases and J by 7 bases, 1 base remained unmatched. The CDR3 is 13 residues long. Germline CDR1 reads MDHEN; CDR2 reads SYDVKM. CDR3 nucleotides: TGTGCCAGCAGTTTTAGCGGGATCGGGGAGCTGTTTTTT. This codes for CASSFSGIGELFF.

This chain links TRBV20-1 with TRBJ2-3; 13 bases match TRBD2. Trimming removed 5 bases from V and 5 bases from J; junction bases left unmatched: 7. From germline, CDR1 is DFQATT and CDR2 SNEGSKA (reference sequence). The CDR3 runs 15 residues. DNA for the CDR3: TGCAGTGCTGTACTAGCGGGGGGGCAAGTAGATACGCAGTATTTT. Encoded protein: CSAVLAGGQVDTQYF.

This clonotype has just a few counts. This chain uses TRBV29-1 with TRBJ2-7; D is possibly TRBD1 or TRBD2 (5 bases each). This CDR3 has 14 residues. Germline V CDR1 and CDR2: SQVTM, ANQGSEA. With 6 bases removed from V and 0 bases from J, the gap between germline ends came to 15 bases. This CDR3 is CSVQGPGGSYEQYF. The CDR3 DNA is TGCAGCGTCCAAGGACCTGGGGGCTCCTACGAGCAGTACTTC.

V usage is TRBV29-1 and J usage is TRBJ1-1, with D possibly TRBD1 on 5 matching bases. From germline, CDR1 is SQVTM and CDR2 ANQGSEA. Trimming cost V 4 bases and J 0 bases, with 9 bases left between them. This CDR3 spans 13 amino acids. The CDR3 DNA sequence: TGCAGCGTTGGTATGACAGTGAACACTGAAGCTTTCTTT. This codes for CSVGMTVNTEAFF.

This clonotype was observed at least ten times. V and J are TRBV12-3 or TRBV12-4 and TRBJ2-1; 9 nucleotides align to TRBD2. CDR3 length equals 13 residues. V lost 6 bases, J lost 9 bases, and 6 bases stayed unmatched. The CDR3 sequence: CASRYGTSSEQFF. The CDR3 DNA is TGTGCCAGCAGGTACGGGACTAGCAGTGAGCAGTTCTTC.

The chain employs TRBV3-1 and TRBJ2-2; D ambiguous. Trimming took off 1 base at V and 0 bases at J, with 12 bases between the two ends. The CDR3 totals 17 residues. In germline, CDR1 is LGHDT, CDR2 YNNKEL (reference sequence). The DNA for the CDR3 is TGTGCCAGCAGCCAAGTCTTCGCGGCTTCGAACACCGGGGAGCTGTTTTTT. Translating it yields CASSQVFAASNTGELFF.

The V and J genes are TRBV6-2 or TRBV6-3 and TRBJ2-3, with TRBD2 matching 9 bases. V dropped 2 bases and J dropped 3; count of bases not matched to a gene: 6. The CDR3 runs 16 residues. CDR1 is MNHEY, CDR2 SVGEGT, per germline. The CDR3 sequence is CASSYRAGGRTDTQYF. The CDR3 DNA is TGTGCCAGCAGTTACCGGGCGGGAGGGCGAACAGATACGCAGTATTTT.

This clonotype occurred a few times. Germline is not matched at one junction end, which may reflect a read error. CDR3 protein: CVSSTGLEQFF. Written as DNA, the CDR3 is TGTGTCAGCAGCACCGGGCTTGAGCAGTTTTTT. The V call is TRBV7-9, the J call TRBJ1-4; D uncertain. Germline-derived CDR1 and CDR2 are SEHNR and FQNEAQ (reference sequence). There are 11 residues in the CDR3.

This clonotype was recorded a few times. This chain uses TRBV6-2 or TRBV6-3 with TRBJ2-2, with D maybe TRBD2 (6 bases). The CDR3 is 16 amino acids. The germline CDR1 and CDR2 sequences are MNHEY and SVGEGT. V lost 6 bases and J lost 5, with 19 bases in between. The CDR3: CASSAGTPAGTGELFF. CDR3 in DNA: TGTGCCAGCAGCGCCGGGACTCCCGCGGGGACCGGGGAGCTGTTTTTT.

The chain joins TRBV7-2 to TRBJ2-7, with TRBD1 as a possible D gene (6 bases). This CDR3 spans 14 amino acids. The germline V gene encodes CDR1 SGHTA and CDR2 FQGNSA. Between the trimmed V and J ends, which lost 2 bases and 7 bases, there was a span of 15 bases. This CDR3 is CASSLNTGRGEQYF. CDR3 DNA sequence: TGTGCCAGCAGCTTAAATACAGGGAGAGGGGAGCAGTACTTC.

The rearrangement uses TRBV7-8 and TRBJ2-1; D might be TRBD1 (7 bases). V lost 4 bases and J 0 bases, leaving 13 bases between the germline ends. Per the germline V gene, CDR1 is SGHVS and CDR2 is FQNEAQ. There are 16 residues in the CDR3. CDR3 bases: TGTGCCAGCAGCTCCCAGGGGGGCAACTCCTACAATGAGCAGTTCTTC. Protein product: CASSSQGGNSYNEQFF.

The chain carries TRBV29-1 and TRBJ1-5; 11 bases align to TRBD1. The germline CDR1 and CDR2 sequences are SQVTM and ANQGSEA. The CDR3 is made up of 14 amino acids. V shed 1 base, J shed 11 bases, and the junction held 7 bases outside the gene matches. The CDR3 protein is CSVEVGQGVGTQHF. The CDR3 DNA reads TGCAGCGTTGAAGTGGGACAGGGGGTAGGGACCCAGCATTTT.

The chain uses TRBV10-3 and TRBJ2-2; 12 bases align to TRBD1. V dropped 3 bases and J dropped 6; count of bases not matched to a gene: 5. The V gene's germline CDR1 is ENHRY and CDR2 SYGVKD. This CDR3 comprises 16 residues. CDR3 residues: CAISDAGQGASGELFF. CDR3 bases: TGTGCCATCAGTGACGCGGGACAGGGGGCTTCCGGGGAGCTGTTTTTT.

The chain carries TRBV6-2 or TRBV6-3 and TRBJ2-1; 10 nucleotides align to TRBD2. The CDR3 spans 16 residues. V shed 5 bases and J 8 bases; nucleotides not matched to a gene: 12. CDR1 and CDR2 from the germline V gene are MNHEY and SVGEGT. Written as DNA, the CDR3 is TGTGCCAGCAGTCCTTACTCAGCGGGAGGGTTGGATGAGCAGTTCTTC. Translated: CASSPYSAGGLDEQFF.

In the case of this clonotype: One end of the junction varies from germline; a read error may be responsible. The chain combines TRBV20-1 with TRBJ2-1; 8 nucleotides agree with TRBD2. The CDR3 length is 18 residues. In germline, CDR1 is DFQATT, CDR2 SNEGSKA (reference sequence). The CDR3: CGARDPTSGLSSYNEQFF. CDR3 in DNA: TGCGGTGCTAGAGATCCAACTAGCGGCCTAAGCTCCTACAATGAGCAGTTCTTC.

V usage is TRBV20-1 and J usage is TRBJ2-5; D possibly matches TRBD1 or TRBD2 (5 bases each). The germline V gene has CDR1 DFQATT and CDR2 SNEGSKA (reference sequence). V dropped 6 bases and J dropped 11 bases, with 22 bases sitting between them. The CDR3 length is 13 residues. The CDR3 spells CSANEVRGSEQYF. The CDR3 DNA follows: TGCAGTGCAAACGAGGTTCGGGGCAGTGAGCAGTACTTC.

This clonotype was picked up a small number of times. The CDR3 protein is CASSPRTYRSSGTTYEQYF. Written as DNA, the CDR3 is TGTGCCAGCAGCCCACGGACATACCGGTCTAGCGGGACTACCTACGAGCAGTACTTC. The chain has TRBV3-1 and TRBJ2-7; 9 bases are shared with TRBD2. The trim removed 4 bases at V and 2 bases at J, leaving 18 bases unmatched. Germline CDR1 is LGHDT and CDR2 is YNNKEL (reference sequence). The CDR3 has 19 residues.

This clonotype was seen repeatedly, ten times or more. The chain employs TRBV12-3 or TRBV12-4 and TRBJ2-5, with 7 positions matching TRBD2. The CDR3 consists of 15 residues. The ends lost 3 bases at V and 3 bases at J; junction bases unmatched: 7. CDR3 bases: TGTGCCAGCAGTTTGTCTAGCGGTACTGAAGAGACCCAGTACTTC. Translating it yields CASSLSSGTEETQYF.

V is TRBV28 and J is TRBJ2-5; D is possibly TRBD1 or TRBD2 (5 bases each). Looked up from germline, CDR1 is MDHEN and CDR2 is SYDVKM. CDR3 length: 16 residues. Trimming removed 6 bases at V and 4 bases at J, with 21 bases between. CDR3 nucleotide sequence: TGTGCCAGCAGAAAACCCGGGACCCCAAGGGGAGAGACCCAGTACTTC. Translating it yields CASRKPGTPRGETQYF.